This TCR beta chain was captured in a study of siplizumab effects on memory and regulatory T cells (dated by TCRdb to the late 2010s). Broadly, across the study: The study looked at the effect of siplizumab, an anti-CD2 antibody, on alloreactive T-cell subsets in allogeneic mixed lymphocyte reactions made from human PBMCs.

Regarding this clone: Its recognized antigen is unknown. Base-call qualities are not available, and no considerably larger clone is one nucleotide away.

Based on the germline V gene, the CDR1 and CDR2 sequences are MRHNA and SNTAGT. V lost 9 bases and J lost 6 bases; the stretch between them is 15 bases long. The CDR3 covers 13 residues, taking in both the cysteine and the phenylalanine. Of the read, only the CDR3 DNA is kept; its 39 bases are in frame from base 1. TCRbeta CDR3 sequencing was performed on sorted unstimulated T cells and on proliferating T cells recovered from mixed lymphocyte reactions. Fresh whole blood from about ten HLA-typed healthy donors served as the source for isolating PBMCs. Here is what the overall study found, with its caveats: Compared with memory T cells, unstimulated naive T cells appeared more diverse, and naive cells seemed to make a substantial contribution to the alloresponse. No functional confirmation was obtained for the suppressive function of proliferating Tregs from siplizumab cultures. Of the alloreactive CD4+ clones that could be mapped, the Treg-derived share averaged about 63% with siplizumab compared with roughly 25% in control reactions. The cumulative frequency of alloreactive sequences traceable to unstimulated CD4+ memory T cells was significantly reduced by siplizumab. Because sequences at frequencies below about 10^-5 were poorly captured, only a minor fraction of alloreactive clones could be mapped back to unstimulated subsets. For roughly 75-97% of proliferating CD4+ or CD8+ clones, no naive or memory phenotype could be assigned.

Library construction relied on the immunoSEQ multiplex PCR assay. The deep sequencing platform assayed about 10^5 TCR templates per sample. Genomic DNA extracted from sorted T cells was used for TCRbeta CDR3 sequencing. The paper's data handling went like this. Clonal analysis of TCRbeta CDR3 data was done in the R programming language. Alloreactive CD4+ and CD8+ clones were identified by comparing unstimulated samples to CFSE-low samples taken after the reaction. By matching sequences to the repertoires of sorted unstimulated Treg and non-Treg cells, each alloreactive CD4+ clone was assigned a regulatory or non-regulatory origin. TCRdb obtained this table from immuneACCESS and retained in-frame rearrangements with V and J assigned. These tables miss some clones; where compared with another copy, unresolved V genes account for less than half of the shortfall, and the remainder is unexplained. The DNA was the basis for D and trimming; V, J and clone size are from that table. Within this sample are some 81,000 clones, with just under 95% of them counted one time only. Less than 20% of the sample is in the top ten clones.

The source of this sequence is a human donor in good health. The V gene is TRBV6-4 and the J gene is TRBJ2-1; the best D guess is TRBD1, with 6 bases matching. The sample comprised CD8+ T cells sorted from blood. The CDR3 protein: CARLVEQGNEQFF. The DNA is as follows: TGTGCCAGACTAGTAGAACAGGGCAATGAGCAGTTCTTC.